These T cell receptor beta chains were read from a single sample in a study of blood T cell repertoires in COVID-19. The data were produced by immunoSEQ multiplex PCR, yet TCRdb's version contains in-frame clones alone and is incomplete. Of about 310,000 clones in the sample, 85% to 90% were seen once. Sequencing used peripheral blood. These TCRs come from a woman aged 40 to 50 with COVID-19, enrolled during active disease. CDR3s include the opening cysteine and the closing phenylalanine or tryptophan. Fields, in order: V gene, D gene, CDR3 length, clone size, J gene, CDR3 protein, CDR3 DNA. A D gene is named only where the DNA matches it firmly. The size field is filled for only some rows; it gives once, few, many or a size class.

V gene: TRBV10-3
D gene: TRBD1
CDR3 length: 13
clone size: -
J gene: TRBJ2-7
CDR3 protein: CAIRSGTGGEQYF
CDR3 DNA: TGTGCCATCAGATCCGGGACAGGGGGCGAGCAGTACTTC

V gene: TRBV28
D gene: TRBD1
CDR3 length: 13
clone size: -
J gene: TRBJ1-1
CDR3 protein: CASSWGQGKEAFF
CDR3 DNA: TGTGCCAGCAGTTGGGGACAGGGGAAGGAAGCTTTCTTT

V gene: TRBV29-1
D gene: TRBD1
CDR3 length: 13
clone size: -
J gene: TRBJ1-1
CDR3 protein: CSVSDRGGTEAFF
CDR3 DNA: TGCAGCGTCTCGGACAGGGGGGGCACTGAAGCTTTCTTT

V gene: TRBV29-1
D gene: TRBD2
CDR3 length: 15
clone size: -
J gene: TRBJ2-7
CDR3 protein: CSVVDGTSVSYEQYF
CDR3 DNA: TGCAGCGTGGTGGACGGGACTAGCGTATCCTACGAGCAGTACTTC

V gene: TRBV3-1/TRBV3-2
D gene: -
CDR3 length: 12
clone size: -
J gene: TRBJ2-5
CDR3 protein: CASSHRGETQYF
CDR3 DNA: TGTGCCAGCAGCCATAGGGGGGAGACCCAGTACTTC

V gene: TRBV6-2/TRBV6-3
D gene: -
CDR3 length: 14
clone size: -
J gene: TRBJ1-1
CDR3 protein: CASSYTGEWAEAFF
CDR3 DNA: TGTGCCAGCAGTTACACCGGGGAGTGGGCTGAAGCTTTCTTT

V gene: TRBV28
D gene: TRBD1
CDR3 length: 11
clone size: -
J gene: TRBJ1-5
CDR3 protein: CASSTGAPQHF
CDR3 DNA: TGTGCCAGCTCAACAGGGGCCCCCCAGCATTTT

V gene: TRBV9
D gene: TRBD1
CDR3 length: 14
clone size: -
J gene: TRBJ1-4
CDR3 protein: CASSARQGDEKLFF
CDR3 DNA: TGTGCCAGCAGCGCCCGACAGGGGGATGAAAAACTGTTTTTT

V gene: TRBV19
D gene: -
CDR3 length: 13
clone size: few
J gene: TRBJ2-1
CDR3 protein: CASSLRARGEQFF
CDR3 DNA: TGTGCCAGTAGTCTCAGGGCGCGTGGCGAGCAGTTCTTC

V gene: TRBV7-7
D gene: TRBD1
CDR3 length: 16
clone size: -
J gene: TRBJ2-2
CDR3 protein: CASSSGTGPNTGELFF
CDR3 DNA: TGTGCTAGCAGCTCCGGGACAGGGCCGAACACCGGGGAGCTGTTTTTT